Described below is a single T cell receptor (beta chain) sequence and its context. No antigen is known for it. At least 5 micrograms of total RNA were extracted per sample. The sample originates from a study of blood T cells in healthy people across ages. A second roughly 7 to 11 cycle PCR used barcoded and J-beta primers. Researchers report that a template-switch adaptor with 12 random nucleotides tagged each cDNA molecule. TCRdb passed the 5' RACE reads through MiXCR, listing each CDR3 protein once. This table holds around 1.5 million distinct CDR3 sequences, approximately 63% found once. Germline-derived CDR1 and CDR2 are SNHLY and FYNNEI. Germline trimming cut 2 bases from V and 2 bases from J; bases unmatched to any gene: 6. This CDR3 has 16 amino acids. The study, taken as a whole, reports: Per-million-T-cell TCR beta diversity fell roughly linearly with age. Expanded clonotype changes were possibly confounded by unknown donor CMV status.

Sequenced material: blood. The TCR originated in a young man in good health. The V call is TRBV2, the J call TRBJ1-1; 9 bases match TRBD1. The CDR3 loop reads CASSEPRDRANTEAFF. As DNA, the CDR3 is TGTGCCAGCAGTGAACCCAGGGACAGGGCTAACACTGAAGCTTTCTTT.